One T cell receptor beta chain is described in this entry. The data derive from a study of blood T cell repertoires in COVID-19. Across the whole study: Acute and convalescent COVID-19 specimens originated in the United States, Italy and Spain. Sources were T cells, B-cell-depleted T cells, or PBMCs; the material itself was cDNA or gDNA.

Germline V gene lookup returns CDR1 SGHNT and CDR2 YYREEE (reference sequence). The CDR3 has 13 residues. J lost 4 bases, V lost 2 bases, and 3 bases had no gene match. Study processing details: Researchers report that nucleated cell counts were estimated from reference gene primer amplification. Profiling relied on immunoSEQ multiplex PCR, and the TCRdb table lists in-frame clones only, not all of them. V and J calls and clone size are those listed in that table; D and trimming were worked out from the DNA. The sample records tens of thousands of clones, about 91% being singletons. This rearrangement joins TRBV5-4 to TRBJ2-7; 7 nucleotides agree with TRBD2. The sample comprised peripheral blood. This sequence was found in a man aged 55-75 years with acute or convalescent COVID-19. Here the CDR3 reads CASSLRGGYEQYF. In DNA, the CDR3 is TGTGCCAGCAGCTTAAGGGGAGGGTACGAGCAGTACTTC.